Reported below is one TCR beta chain. Genes here carry mouse names. The read falls 4 residues short of the CDR3 end, and the missing part is taken from the germline J gene. RNA extraction was followed by reverse transcription into cDNA, which acted as the sequencing template. Data came from immunoSEQ multiplex PCR; TCRdb stores just in-frame clones and leaves some out. Sampling found some 110,000 clones, none seen once. The sample comes from a study of CD8+ T cells in alopecia areata. Trimming removed 5 bases at V and 0 bases at J, with 11 bases between. In germline, CDR1 is NNHDY, CDR2 SYVADS. This CDR3 has 14 residues.

The sequence was collected from a C3H/HeJ mouse with alopecia areata. The strain is characterized by the MHC haplotype H2-k. The chain links TRBV13-3 to TRBJ1-2; D might be TRBD1 (5 bases). What was sequenced was lesional skin. The covered CDR3 bases are TGTGCCAGCAGGCGGGGGGGTGCAAACTCC. Protein product: CASRRGGANS. The entire CDR3 protein is CASRRGGANSDYTF.